The next 7 T cell receptor beta chains were all read from a single sample in a study of vaccination and CD4 T cells after COVID-19. These receptors have no identified antigens. Sequencing of cultured CD4+ T cell DNA used the Oncomine TCR Beta short-read assay. TCRdb reprocessed the PCR reads with MiXCR, giving one entry per CDR3 protein. The table has approximately 6,500 distinct CDR3 sequences, about 34% seen once. Indicated treatment: 10-day PBMC culture with coronavirus spike peptide pools or control peptides (ViraFEST assay). The unexposed donor provided CD4+ T cells, which were taken before the COVID-19 pandemic (2011-2018). Sequenced input: CD4+ T cells from blood, cultured in vitro. These receptors originate from a human donor in good health.

The chain has TRBV7-6 and TRBJ2-5; D is possibly TRBD1 (5 bases). The V and J ends lost 4 bases and 5 bases respectively, with 11 bases between them. From germline, CDR1 is SGHVS and CDR2 FNYEAQ. The CDR3 consists of 13 residues. CDR3 loop: CASSSGFGETQYF. As DNA, the CDR3 is TGTGCCAGCAGCTCAGGGTTTGGGGAGACCCAGTACTTC.

This rearrangement joins TRBV7-8 to TRBJ2-7, with D maybe TRBD1 (6 bases). Germline CDR1 is SGHVS and CDR2 is FQNEAQ. The V end lost 3 bases, the J end lost 0 bases, and 27 bases lay between the germline ends. The CDR3 covers 20 residues. The CDR3 is CASSFSTPTGIPGSSYEQYF. DNA for the CDR3: TGTGCCAGCAGCTTCTCTACCCCAACAGGGATCCCTGGGAGCTCCTACGAGCAGTACTTC.

In this sample, this clonotype turned up a few times. The chain joins TRBV20-1 to TRBJ1-2; D is ambiguous. The CDR3 totals 12 residues. CDR1 is DFQATT, CDR2 SNEGSKA, per germline (reference sequence). V lost 3 bases and J 2 bases, leaving 7 bases between the germline ends. CDR3 amino acids: CSARGQNYGYTF. The CDR3 DNA is TGCAGTGCTAGGGGCCAGAACTATGGCTACACCTTC.

This clonotype was picked up a small number of times. The V gene is TRBV7-2, the J gene TRBJ2-5, with D perhaps assigned TRBD1 or TRBD2 (5 bases each). This CDR3 spans 15 amino acids. Germline V gives CDR1 SGHTA, CDR2 FQGNSA. Trimming stripped 4 bases from V and 5 bases from J, with 17 bases between. In DNA form, the CDR3 reads TGTGCCAGCAGCTCCACGCCGGGCAGGGAGGAGACCCAGTACTTC. Translation gives CASSSTPGREETQYF.

The gene calls are TRBV6-5 and TRBJ1-2, with 9 bases aligning to TRBD1. Trimming removed 3 bases from V and 6 bases from J; junction bases left unmatched: 14. CDR3 length: 17 amino acids. CDR1 is MNHEY and CDR2 is SVGAGI in the germline V gene. The CDR3 coding sequence is TGTGCCAGCAGTTATTCGGGACAGGGCACATCTCGAGATGGCTACACCTTC. This gives the protein CASSYSGQGTSRDGYTF.

The chain combines TRBV20-1 with TRBJ1-1, with unresolved D. This CDR3 has 13 amino acids. Per the germline V gene, CDR1 is DFQATT and CDR2 is SNEGSKA (reference sequence). Trimming cost V 1 base and J 1 base, with 7 bases left between them. Here the CDR3 DNA reads TGCAGTGCTAGAGTTAACAGGAACACTGAAGCTTTCTTT. Its translation is CSARVNRNTEAFF.

V usage is TRBV20-1 and J usage is TRBJ2-7, with TRBD2 matching 8 bases. Germline values: CDR1 DFQATT, CDR2 SNEGSKA (reference sequence). The junction had 4 bases not matched to a gene; V was cut back by 2 bases and J by 4 bases. This CDR3 contains 13 residues. Here the CDR3 reads CSARPGLEYEQYF. CDR3 DNA: TGCAGTGCTAGACCGGGACTAGAATACGAGCAGTACTTC.